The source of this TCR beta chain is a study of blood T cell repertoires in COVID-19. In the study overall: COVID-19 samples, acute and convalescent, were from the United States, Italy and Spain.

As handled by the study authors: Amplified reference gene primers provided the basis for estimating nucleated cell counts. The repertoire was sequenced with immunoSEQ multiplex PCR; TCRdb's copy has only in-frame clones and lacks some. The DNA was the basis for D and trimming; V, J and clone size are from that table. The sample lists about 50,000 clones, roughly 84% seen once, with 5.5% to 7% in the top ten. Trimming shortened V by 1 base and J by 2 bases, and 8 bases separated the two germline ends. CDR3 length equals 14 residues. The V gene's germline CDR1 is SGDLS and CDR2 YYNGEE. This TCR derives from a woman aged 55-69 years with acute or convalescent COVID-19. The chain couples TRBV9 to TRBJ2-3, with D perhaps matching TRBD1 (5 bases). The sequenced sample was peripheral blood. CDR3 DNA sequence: TGTGCCAGCAGCGTACAGGGATCCACAGATACGCAGTATTTT. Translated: CASSVQGSTDTQYF.